These 28 T cell receptor beta chains share one sample of origin, sequenced in a study of blood T cell repertoires in COVID-19. Measured with immunoSEQ multiplex PCR; TCRdb has only the in-frame clones, and not every one. This sample has tens of thousands of clones, with 85% to 90% found just once. Input material: peripheral blood. All receptors derive from a man between 65 and 85 years old with active COVID-19.

J is TRBJ2-7 and V is TRBV3-1 (or the pseudogene TRBV3-2), with 7 bases matching TRBD1. CDR3 length: 15 amino acids. Germline-derived CDR1 and CDR2 are LGHDT and YNNKEL (reference sequence). V was pared by 5 bases and J by 2 bases, with 9 bases of the junction left unmatched. The CDR3 loop reads CASSLTGTGAYEQYF. The CDR3 DNA follows: TGTGCCAGCAGCTTAACCGGAACAGGGGCCTACGAGCAGTACTTC.

The chain is built from TRBV7-2 and TRBJ2-2; TRBD1 agrees at 11 bases. Trimming cost V 0 bases and J 4 bases; bases outside gene matches: 1. There are 16 residues in the CDR3. Per germline, CDR1 SGHTA and CDR2 FQGNSA. In nucleotides, the CDR3 is TGTGCCAGCAGCTTAGCTGGGACAGGGGGCACCGGGGAGCTGTTTTTT. Encoded protein: CASSLAGTGGTGELFF. The whole variable domain, remainder taken from reference TRBV7-2 and TRBJ2-2, is GAGVSQSPSNKVTEKGKDVELRCDPISGHTALYWYRQSLGQGLEFLIYFQGNSAPDKSGLPSDRFSAERTGGSVSTLTIQRTQQEDSAVYLCASSLAGTGGTGELFFGEGSRLTVL.

This clone was found once. V gene TRBV19 combines with J gene TRBJ2-5; a weak D match, TRBD1 (5 bases). CDR3 size: 15 residues. Germline V gene data show CDR1 as LNHDA and CDR2 as SQIVND (reference sequence). With 1 base removed from V and 5 bases from J, the gap between germline ends came to 14 bases. Here the CDR3 DNA reads TGTGCCAGTAGTATAGGGCAGGGAAAATGGGAGACCCAGTACTTC. As protein: CASSIGQGKWETQYF.

The chain uses TRBV19 and TRBJ2-1; 10 bases agree with TRBD1. The germline CDR1 and CDR2 sequences are LNHDA and SQIVND (reference sequence). The V segment lost 5 bases and the J segment 2 bases; nucleotides outside the gene matches: 6. The CDR3 consists of 16 residues. The CDR3 loop is CASSSLTGGPYNEQFF. DNA of the CDR3: TGTGCCAGTAGTTCTTTGACAGGGGGCCCCTACAATGAGCAGTTCTTC.

The chain uses TRBV9 and TRBJ1-5; a possible D gene is TRBD1 (5 bases). The CDR3 is 14 residues long. Trimming removed 3 bases from V and 3 bases from J, with 10 bases in between. Germline lookup yields CDR1 SGDLS and CDR2 YYNGEE. CDR3 nucleotides: TGTGCCAGCAGCGCCGGGGGAGTCAATCAGCCCCAGCATTTT. Protein product: CASSAGGVNQPQHF.

The chain combines TRBV7-2 with TRBJ2-7; 7 nucleotides match TRBD1. CDR3 length: 15 residues. Germline assignment: CDR1 SGHTA and CDR2 FQGNSA. J lost 0 bases, V lost 5 bases, and 7 bases had no gene match. The CDR3 region has the DNA TGTGCCAGCAGCACACGGACAGGTAGCTCCTACGAGCAGTACTTC. The encoded protein is CASSTRTGSSYEQYF.

The chain links TRBV18 to TRBJ2-7, with 7 bases that match TRBD1. Germline CDR1 KGHSH, CDR2 LQKENI. There are 15 residues in the CDR3. V dropped 6 bases and J dropped 1; count of bases not matched to a gene: 9. The CDR3 protein is CASSPNRGGSYEQYF. CDR3 nucleotides: TGTGCCAGCTCTCCCAACAGGGGTGGGTCCTACGAGCAGTACTTC.

The V gene is TRBV6-5, the J gene TRBJ2-5; TRBD2 matches at 7 bases. The V segment lost 8 bases and the J segment 4 bases; nucleotides outside the gene matches: 7. The CDR3 length is 13 residues. From germline, CDR1 is MNHEY and CDR2 SVGAGI. For the CDR3, the DNA is TGTGCCAGCGGGCGGGAGTACGGAGAGACCCAGTACTTC. This translates into CASGREYGETQYF.

This chain joins TRBV6-9 and TRBJ2-1, with a possible D match to TRBD2 (6 bases). The length of the CDR3 is 19 residues. The V end was cut by 4 bases, the J end by 8 bases, with 30 bases between. Per the germline V gene, CDR1 is MNHGY and CDR2 is SVAAGI. This CDR3 is CASSFGTRPGGIFLDEQFF. The DNA of the CDR3 is TGTGCCAGCAGTTTCGGGACGAGACCAGGCGGGATTTTTTTAGATGAGCAGTTCTTC.

This chain links TRBV7-2 with TRBJ2-3; D gene ambiguous. Trimming pared 4 bases from V and 0 bases from J, leaving 11 bases between. CDR3 length equals 15 residues. CDR1 and CDR2 from the germline V gene are SGHTA and FQGNSA. CDR3 protein: CASSSSVASTDTQYF. As DNA, the CDR3 is TGTGCCAGCAGCTCGTCGGTCGCTAGCACAGATACGCAGTATTTT. The full variable domain, completed using reference TRBV7-2 and TRBJ2-3, is GAGVSQSPSNKVTEKGKDVELRCDPISGHTALYWYRQSLGQGLEFLIYFQGNSAPDKSGLPSDRFSAERTGGSVSTLTIQRTQQEDSAVYLCASSSSVASTDTQYFGPGTRLTVL.

This chain connects TRBV18 to TRBJ2-5; D gene ambiguous. V lost 1 base, J lost 2 bases, and 5 bases lay in between. The CDR3 consists of 13 residues. The germline V gene encodes CDR1 KGHSH and CDR2 LQKENI. This CDR3 reads CASSPRLQETQYF. CDR3 nucleotide sequence: TGTGCCAGCTCACCACGTTTACAAGAGACCCAGTACTTC.

The V and J genes are TRBV4-3 and TRBJ1-1, with TRBD1 identical over 7 bases. Germline V gene sequence: CDR1 LGHNA, CDR2 YSLEER. The CDR3 spans 14 residues. Trimming cost V 4 bases and J 2 bases; bases outside gene matches: 4. The CDR3 reads CASSLGQANTEAFF. The CDR3, as DNA: TGCGCCAGCAGCCTCGGACAGGCTAACACTGAAGCTTTCTTT.

This clone is large (0.1 to 1%) within its sample. The chain joins TRBV28 to TRBJ2-7; D may be TRBD2 (5 bases). Trimming removed 5 bases from V and 1 base from J, with 12 bases in between. The length of the CDR3 is 14 residues. The germline V gene has CDR1 MDHEN and CDR2 SYDVKM. CDR3 coding DNA: TGTGCCAGCAGTGAGGGCCTGGGTTCCTACGAGCAGTACTTC. It codes for CASSEGLGSYEQYF.

This chain joins TRBV7-2 and TRBJ1-3; the D is unclear. Germline V gene lookup returns CDR1 SGHTA and CDR2 FQGNSA. V was shortened by 5 bases and J by 2 bases, with 16 bases between the two germline ends. CDR3 length: 16 residues. CDR3 sequence: CASSLILNRAGNTIYF. The CDR3 bases are TGTGCCAGCAGCCTTATCCTAAACAGAGCTGGAAACACCATATATTTT.

The chain links TRBV18 to TRBJ1-1; 9 nucleotides line up with TRBD1. CDR1 is KGHSH, CDR2 LQKENI, per germline. This CDR3 region has 16 residues. Losses at the gene ends were 1 base for V and 5 bases for J; bases not matched to a gene: 8. CDR3 in amino acids: CASSPRTGGFGTEAFF. The DNA of the CDR3 is TGTGCCAGCTCACCACGAACAGGGGGCTTTGGTACTGAAGCTTTCTTT.

The chain joins TRBV10-3 to TRBJ2-1, with 11 bases that match TRBD2. This CDR3 is 16 amino acids long. Germline V gene sequence: CDR1 ENHRY, CDR2 SYGVKD. After removal of 5 bases from V and 4 bases from J, the junction contained 7 bases not matched to a gene. CDR3 sequence (DNA): TGTGCCATCAGTTACATAGCGGGAGGGTTATACAATGAGCAGTTCTTC. This encodes CAISYIAGGLYNEQFF.

The chain uses TRBV19 and TRBJ2-7; 8 bases align to TRBD1. The V segment lost 10 bases and the J segment 4 bases; nucleotides outside the gene matches: 21. The CDR3 length is 17 residues. CDR1 and CDR2 from the germline V gene are LNHDA and SQIVND (reference sequence). The CDR3 nucleotides are TGTGCCAAAGGGACAGGCGATCTTGGGACCAACGGGTACGAGCAGTACTTC. This translates into CAKGTGDLGTNGYEQYF. The complete variable domain, with remaining parts taken from reference TRBV19 and TRBJ2-7, reads DGGITQSPKYLFRKEGQNVTLSCEQNLNHDAMYWYRQDPGQGLRLIYYSQIVNDFQKGDIAEGYSVSREKKESFPLTVTSAQKNPTAFYLCAKGTGDLGTNGYEQYFGPGTRLTVT.

The chain combines TRBV20-1 with TRBJ2-1; weak D call: TRBD2 (5 bases). Germline V gene sequence: CDR1 DFQATT, CDR2 SNEGSKA (reference sequence). V shed 6 bases and J shed 9 bases, with 12 bases lying between them. This CDR3 contains 11 residues. CDR3 region: CSARTSLEQFF. CDR3 nucleotides: TGCAGTGCCCGGACTTCACTTGAGCAGTTCTTC.

J is TRBJ2-3 and V is TRBV9; D may be TRBD2 (6 bases). V was shortened by 4 bases and J by 1 base, with 19 bases between the two germline ends. Germline V gene data show CDR1 as SGDLS and CDR2 as YYNGEE. This CDR3 is 17 amino acids long. CDR3 DNA sequence: TGTGCCAGCAGCTTAGCCGGAGGGCTAGGGGGCACAGATACGCAGTATTTT. Protein: CASSLAGGLGGTDTQYF.

As for this clone: Relative to the germline gene, one junction end is altered; a read error may explain this. The J gene is TRBJ1-2, the V gene TRBV25-1; the D is unclear. CDR1 and CDR2 from the germline V gene are MGHDK and SYGVNS. This CDR3 has 10 residues. The CDR3 DNA reads TGTGCCAGCAGTGGCACCGGGAACAGATTC. Translating gives CASSGTGNRF.

The V call is TRBV18, the J call TRBJ2-1, with TRBD2 matching over 15 bases. The germline V gene has CDR1 KGHSH and CDR2 LQKENI. V trimming: 6 bases; J trimming: 7 bases; junction bases outside the gene matches: 7. The CDR3 totals 16 residues. The CDR3 DNA follows: TGTGCCAGCTCGTATACCGGGACTAGCGGGAGGAATGAGCAGTTCTTC. Protein sequence: CASSYTGTSGRNEQFF.

The V call is TRBV6-5, the J call TRBJ2-2; 8 nucleotides match TRBD2. There are 16 residues in the CDR3. The V gene end was trimmed by 4 bases and the J gene end by 1 base; junction bases not matched to a gene: 5. Per germline, CDR1 MNHEY and CDR2 SVGAGI. CDR3 protein: CASSSPGGENTGELFF. The CDR3 region has the DNA TGTGCCAGCAGTTCGCCGGGGGGGGAGAACACCGGGGAGCTGTTTTTT.

This chain connects TRBV19 to TRBJ1-1, with D possibly being TRBD1 (6 bases). Germline V gene sequence: CDR1 LNHDA, CDR2 SQIVND (reference sequence). The CDR3 consists of 16 residues. V was clipped by 4 bases and J by 1 base, with 16 bases between them. The CDR3 DNA reads TGTGCCAGTAGTACAGGGTTCAGGGGCGGGAACACTGAAGCTTTCTTT. This gives the protein CASSTGFRGGNTEAFF.

The J gene is TRBJ2-1, the V gene TRBV4-3; 7 bases line up with TRBD2. This CDR3 is built from 16 residues. CDR1 and CDR2 from the germline V gene are LGHNA and YSLEER. Unmatched junction bases numbered 4, after V lost 0 bases and J lost 2 bases. In DNA, the CDR3 is TGCGCCAGCAGCCAAGATAGGCTAGCGGCCTACAATGAGCAGTTCTTC. Translation gives CASSQDRLAAYNEQFF.

The rearrangement uses TRBV7-2 and TRBJ2-3; 10 nucleotides line up with TRBD2. Germline trimming cut 5 bases from V and 3 bases from J; bases unmatched to any gene: 5. The CDR3 runs 15 residues. CDR1 is SGHTA, CDR2 FQGNSA, per germline. The CDR3, as DNA: TGTGCCAGCAGCCCGACGGGACTAGCGACAGATACGCAGTATTTT. This encodes CASSPTGLATDTQYF.

Concerning this clone: Mismatch with germline at one junction end may stem from a read error. Other nucleotide sequences from this sample produce the same CDR3. The chain employs TRBV27 and TRBJ1-2; tentative D call: TRBD1 (5 bases). The CDR3 covers 13 residues. Germline V gives CDR1 MNHEY, CDR2 SMNVEV (reference sequence). Here the CDR3 reads CASRKQENYGYTF. The CDR3 DNA reads as TGTGCCAGCAGGAAACAGGAGAACTATGGTTACACCTTC.

The chain joins TRBV12-3 or TRBV12-4 to TRBJ1-5; no clear D. Trimming took off 3 bases at V and 4 bases at J, with 7 bases between the two ends. This CDR3 spans 13 amino acids. CDR3 amino acids: CASSLGKNQPQHF. The CDR3 nucleotides read TGTGCCAGCAGTTTGGGCAAAAATCAGCCCCAGCATTTT.

The V and J genes are TRBV6-4 and TRBJ1-2; D is unclear. V was clipped by 3 bases and J by 0 bases, with 11 bases between them. Germline loops: CDR1 MRHNA, CDR2 SNTAGT. This CDR3 has 15 residues. The CDR3 DNA follows: TGTGCCAGCAGTGAAGCTTTGTTTTCTAACTATGGCTACACCTTC. This sequence encodes CASSEALFSNYGYTF.